Listed here are 32 T cell receptor beta chains from one sample, sequenced in a study of T cell repertoires in cytomegalovirus infection. TCRdb redid the calling of the reads with MiXCR, one entry per CDR3 protein. This table holds almost 300,000 distinct CDR3 sequences, around 9.1% found once. The sample comprised PBMCs. The receptors originated from a human donor in good health (CMV status not recorded). Some clones in this sample may be carry-over from other donors' samples.

This clonotype was seen a handful of times. The rearrangement joins TRBV12-3 or TRBV12-4 to TRBJ1-1; D remains unclear. Trimming left V 3 bases short and J 5 bases short, with 19 bases between. The CDR3 contains 16 residues. CDR3 nucleotide sequence: TGTGCCAGCAGTTTTGGGCCAACGAATTTACGGACTGAAGCTTTCTTT. Protein sequence: CASSFGPTNLRTEAFF.

This sequence joins TRBV6-5 and TRBJ1-1; no firm D call. Germline CDR1 is MNHEY and CDR2 is SVGAGI. CDR3 size: 14 residues. V lost 3 bases and J lost 4, with 12 bases in between. CDR3 region: CASSYSSRITEAFF. The DNA for the CDR3 is TGTGCCAGCAGTTATAGCAGTCGGATCACTGAAGCTTTCTTT.

This clonotype has ten or more counts. V is TRBV2 and J is TRBJ2-7; TRBD2 matches at 13 bases. Germline V lookup: CDR1 SNHLY, CDR2 FYNNEI. V lost 11 bases to trimming and J lost 2 bases; unmatched junction nucleotides: 6. CDR3 length equals 14 residues. The CDR3 bases are TGTGCCGTCCGACTAGCGGGGGGAACCTACGAGCAGTACGTC. Protein sequence: CAVRLAGGTYEQYV.

This clonotype was detected ten times or more. The V and J genes are TRBV12-3 or TRBV12-4 and TRBJ1-1; unclear D gene. V lost 6 bases to trimming and J lost 5 bases, with 16 bases between them. The CDR3 consists of 14 residues. CDR3 nucleotide sequence: TGTGCCAGCAGCCGAGAGGCTGGTTGGACTGAAGCTTTCTTT. Translated, it gives CASSREAGWTEAFF.

Of note for this clonotype: Given a much more abundant clone one base away, this may be a read error. This rearrangement joins TRBV29-1 to TRBJ1-1; D is perhaps TRBD1 (5 bases). CDR1 and CDR2 from the germline V gene are SQVTM and ANQGSEA. The CDR3 contains 14 residues. In DNA, the CDR3 is TGCAGCGTTGAACGACGACAGAAGAACCCTGAAGCTTTCTTT. Its protein is CSVERRQKNPEAFF.

This chain joins TRBV6-6 and TRBJ1-5, with 12 bases matching TRBD1. Germline trimming cut 6 bases from V and 3 bases from J; bases unmatched to any gene: 12. The CDR3 sequence is 18 residues long. From germline, CDR1 is MNHNY and CDR2 SVGAGI (reference sequence). CDR3 sequence (DNA): TGTGCCAGCAGCCCCGGGACAGGGGGCGCCCTAGACAATCAGCCCCAGCATTTT. It codes for CASSPGTGGALDNQPQHF.

This clonotype appeared many times. This chain uses TRBV6-2 or TRBV6-3 with TRBJ2-2, with 8 positions matching TRBD1. The CDR3 consists of 17 residues. Trimming at V came to 6 bases and at J to 5 bases, leaving 14 bases not matched to a gene. The germline gives CDR1 MNHEY, CDR2 SVGEGT. The CDR3, as DNA: TGTGCCAGCAGAGAGGACAGGGCTCGTTCGTTTACCGGGGAGCTGTTTTTT. This codes for CASREDRARSFTGELFF.

Only a few counts were recorded for this clonotype. The genes are TRBV20-1 and TRBJ2-1, with TRBD2 matching 12 bases. V shed 3 bases and J 7 bases; nucleotides not matched to a gene: 4. CDR1 is DFQATT, CDR2 SNEGSKA, per germline (reference sequence). The CDR3 runs 14 residues. CDR3 coding DNA: TGCAGTGCTAGTAGGACTAGCGGGGTTAATGAGCAGTTCTTC. Amino acids: CSASRTSGVNEQFF.

In its sample, this clonotype was seen a few times. The gene calls are TRBV3-1 and TRBJ2-6; D possibly corresponds to TRBD1 (6 bases). This CDR3 has 19 residues. CDR1 LGHDT and CDR2 YNNKEL come from the germline V gene (reference sequence). Trimming shortened V by 0 bases and J by 2 bases, and 17 bases separated the two germline ends. The CDR3 reads CASSQDLTGQPPGANVLTF. The DNA for the CDR3 is TGTGCCAGCAGCCAAGATTTGACAGGACAACCCCCTGGGGCCAACGTCCTGACTTTC. The whole variable domain, filled in from reference TRBV3-1 and TRBJ2-6, reads DTAVSQTPKYLVTQMGNDKSIKCEQNLGHDTMYWYKQDSKKFLKIMFSYNNKELIINETVPNRFSPKSPDKAHLNLHINSLELGDSAVYFCASSQDLTGQPPGANVLTFGAGSRLTVL.

This clonotype was seen repeatedly, ten times or more. The rearrangement joins TRBV12-3 or TRBV12-4 to TRBJ2-7; no reliable D call. Deletions cut 5 bases from V and 0 bases from J, with 14 bases between. The CDR3 extends over 15 amino acids. The CDR3 DNA reads as TGTGCCAGCAGTGACCAGGTACAGCTCTCCTACGAGCAGTACTTC. This gives the protein CASSDQVQLSYEQYF.

This clonotype was seen ten or more times. The genes are TRBV7-6 and TRBJ1-2, with 8 bases matching TRBD1. There are 16 residues in the CDR3. Germline V gene data show CDR1 as SGHVS and CDR2 as FNYEAQ. The V and J ends lost 5 bases and 4 bases, in that order; junction bases with no gene match: 12. The CDR3 DNA is TGTGCCAGCAGCCCAAGTGTGACTGGACAGGGCTATGGCTACACCTTC. The encoded protein is CASSPSVTGQGYGYTF.

The table lists this clonotype with many counts. The V gene is TRBV28, the J gene TRBJ2-7, with 7 positions matching TRBD1. The CDR3 length is 14 residues. The junction had 7 bases not matched to a gene; V was cut back by 5 bases and J by 3 bases. The V gene's germline CDR1 is MDHEN and CDR2 SYDVKM. This CDR3 is CASSKGRQGYEQYV. The CDR3 DNA follows: TGTGCCAGCAGTAAAGGTCGACAGGGCTACGAGCAGTACGTC.

In this sample, this clonotype turned up many times. This chain uses TRBV7-4 with TRBJ2-7; 8 bases are a match to TRBD1. With 6 bases clipped from V and 4 bases from J, the junction kept 11 bases outside the gene matches. From germline, CDR1 is SGHVT and CDR2 SQSDAQ. The CDR3 loop spans 15 amino acids. The CDR3 loop is CASRTPRDRTYEQYV. The CDR3 DNA reads as TGTGCCAGCAGGACCCCCCGGGACAGGACGTACGAGCAGTACGTC.

V usage is TRBV5-1 and J usage is TRBJ2-6; 8 bases align to TRBD1. Germline V gene lookup returns CDR1 SGHRS and CDR2 YFSETQ. J gave up 0 bases and V 0 bases, and 8 bases lay outside the gene matches. The CDR3 is made up of 19 amino acids. CDR3 coding DNA: TGCGCCAGCAGCTTGGTATCAGGGGGCTTCCGCTCTGGGGCCAACGTCCTGACTTTC. As protein: CASSLVSGGFRSGANVLTF. The full variable domain, in which reference TRBV5-1 and TRBJ2-6 provide the parts outside the CDR3, is KAGVTQTPRYLIKTRGQQVTLSCSPISGHRSVSWYQQTPGQGLQFLFEYFSETQRNKGNFPGRFSGRQFSNSRSEMNVSTLELGDSALYLCASSLVSGGFRSGANVLTFGAGSRLTVL.

This clonotype occurred many times. V gene TRBV6-2 or TRBV6-3 combines with J gene TRBJ1-6; D possibly corresponds to TRBD1 (5 bases). This CDR3 comprises 15 residues. Germline lookup yields CDR1 MNHEY and CDR2 SVGEGT. V was cut by 6 bases and J by 4 bases, with 13 bases left in between. The CDR3 is CASRQDNEYNSPLHF. In nucleotides, the CDR3 is TGTGCCAGCAGGCAGGACAATGAATATAATTCACCCCTCCACTTT.

In its sample, this clonotype was seen many times. V gene TRBV20-1 combines with J gene TRBJ2-5; 7 nucleotides match TRBD1. Losses at the gene ends were 3 bases for V and 5 bases for J; bases not matched to a gene: 9. The CDR3 covers 14 residues. CDR1 and CDR2 from the germline V gene are DFQATT and SNEGSKA (reference sequence). This CDR3 is CSARVAGGIETQYF. The DNA for the CDR3 is TGCAGTGCTAGGGTGGCAGGGGGTATCGAGACCCAGTACTTC.

Ten or more counts support this clonotype. The gene calls are TRBV6-4 and TRBJ2-7; TRBD2 might be the D (5 bases). The CDR3 spans 15 residues. Germline loops: CDR1 MRHNA, CDR2 SNTAGT. Trimming removed 3 bases from V and 0 bases from J, with 12 bases in between. CDR3 nucleotide sequence: TGTGCCAGCAGTGAGTATGCGGGTGGCTCCTACGAGCAGTACTTC. It codes for CASSEYAGGSYEQYF.

In this sample, this clonotype turned up a few times. V and J are TRBV6-5 and TRBJ2-1, with a possible D match to TRBD1 (6 bases). V was shortened by 8 bases and J by 3 bases, with 20 bases between the two germline ends. The CDR3 spans 16 residues. Germline-derived CDR1 and CDR2 are MNHEY and SVGAGI. DNA for the CDR3: TGTGCCAGCCGAGTCCGGACAGTCCGAGGCTACAATGAGCAGTTCTTC. Its protein is CASRVRTVRGYNEQFF.

The sample holds one count of this clonotype. Since the CDR3 does not end with the conserved phenylalanine or tryptophan, this likely comes from a read error. This chain joins TRBV10-3 and TRBJ2-5, with 12 positions matching TRBD2. Per germline, CDR1 ENHRY and CDR2 SYGVKD. V trimming: 6 bases; J trimming: 3 bases; junction bases outside the gene matches: 8. CDR3 length: 16 amino acids. Here the CDR3 reads CAIRSSGGGAKETQYL. The DNA of the CDR3 is TGTGCCATCAGATCTAGCGGGGGGGGAGCTAAAGAGACCCAGTACCTT.

The V and J genes are TRBV28 and TRBJ1-2; D is undetermined. CDR1 MDHEN and CDR2 SYDVKM come from the germline V gene. The CDR3 loop spans 16 amino acids. V gave up 4 bases and J gave up 4 bases, with 19 bases separating them. CDR3 protein: CASSSPGESPVYGYTF. As DNA, the CDR3 is TGTGCCAGCAGTTCTCCGGGAGAAAGCCCAGTCTATGGCTACACCTTC.

This clonotype came up a few times. The V gene is TRBV13, the J gene TRBJ1-2; no clear D. The germline CDR1 and CDR2 sequences are PRHDT and FYEKMQ (reference sequence). The V end was cut by 5 bases, the J end by 6 bases, with 13 bases between. This CDR3 is 13 amino acids long. As DNA, the CDR3 is TGTGCCAGCAGCCCGGGGTCCATACATGGCTACACCTTC. It encodes CASSPGSIHGYTF.

In this sample, this clonotype turned up many times. J is TRBJ2-3 and V is TRBV7-9, with D unclear. In germline, CDR1 is SEHNR, CDR2 FQNEAQ (reference sequence). V was trimmed by 1 base and J by 1 base, leaving 9 bases between them. The CDR3 totals 15 residues. The chain's CDR3 is CASSLVSSRTDTQYF. The CDR3 coding sequence is TGTGCCAGCAGCTTAGTATCTAGTCGCACAGATACGCAGTATTTT.

This clonotype showed up many times. The chain recombines TRBV6-5 with TRBJ2-5; TRBD1 agrees at 9 bases. Germline CDR1 is MNHEY and CDR2 is SVGAGI. The CDR3 is made up of 17 amino acids. The ends lost 2 bases at V and 5 bases at J; junction bases unmatched: 12. This chain's CDR3 is CASSYPAPQGARETQYF. The CDR3, as DNA: TGTGCCAGCAGTTACCCGGCCCCACAGGGGGCTAGGGAGACCCAGTACTTC.

The table lists this clonotype with many counts. This chain joins TRBV10-3 and TRBJ1-1; the D gene is possibly TRBD1 (5 bases). This CDR3 has 14 amino acids. CDR1 is ENHRY and CDR2 is SYGVKD in the germline V gene. Trimming shortened V by 6 bases and J by 0 bases, and 11 bases separated the two germline ends. The CDR3 nucleotides read TGTGCCATCAGCCGCGGACAAGTGAACACTGAAGCTTTCTTT. Its translation: CAISRGQVNTEAFF.

This clonotype was found a few times. The J gene is TRBJ2-7, the V gene TRBV18, with 7 positions matching TRBD2. Per the germline V gene, CDR1 is KGHSH and CDR2 is LQKENI. The V segment lost 3 bases and the J segment 1 base; nucleotides outside the gene matches: 9. The CDR3 loop spans 16 amino acids. The CDR3 reads CASSPQGGYLSYEQYF. CDR3 nucleotide sequence: TGTGCCAGCTCACCGCAGGGAGGGTATTTATCCTACGAGCAGTACTTC.

This clonotype occurred many times. The J gene is TRBJ2-7, the V gene TRBV7-2; 7 bases line up with TRBD2. The V gene end was trimmed by 5 bases and the J gene end by 7 bases; junction bases not matched to a gene: 11. The CDR3 extends over 14 amino acids. Germline assignment: CDR1 SGHTA and CDR2 FQGNSA. CDR3 sequence (DNA): TGTGCCAGCAGCCCCTCAGCGGGGCCAAGAGAGCAGTACTTC. This gives the protein CASSPSAGPREQYF.

This clonotype was detected ten times or more. This rearrangement joins TRBV5-4 to TRBJ2-1; D unresolved. CDR1 and CDR2 from the germline V gene are SGHNT and YYREEE (reference sequence). This CDR3 is 15 amino acids long. Deletions cut 4 bases from V and 5 bases from J, with 16 bases between. CDR3 sequence reads: CASSPSWFRDNEQFF. CDR3 DNA sequence: TGTGCCAGCAGCCCCTCGTGGTTTCGAGACAATGAGCAGTTCTTC.

This clonotype showed up just a few times. This sequence joins TRBV7-9 and TRBJ1-4; D unclear. This CDR3 has 15 amino acids. The germline CDR1 and CDR2 sequences are SEHNR and FQNEAQ (reference sequence). V lost 5 bases to trimming and J lost 7 bases, with 17 bases between them. Here the CDR3 DNA reads TGTGCCAGCAGCGCGACCTCGGGGTTTAGTGAAAAACTGTTTTTT. Translating it yields CASSATSGFSEKLFF.

Ten or more counts support this clonotype. J is TRBJ2-5 and V is TRBV20-1; perhaps TRBD2 as D (6 bases). The CDR3 contains 13 residues. Germline V gene sequence: CDR1 DFQATT, CDR2 SNEGSKA (reference sequence). Trimming removed 6 bases at V and 5 bases at J, with 16 bases between. CDR3 DNA sequence: TGCAGTGCCCTGACGGGAGCGGATGAGACCCAGTACTTC. Amino acids: CSALTGADETQYF.

This clonotype was counted ten times or more. The rearrangement links TRBV7-2 to TRBJ1-3; 7 positions agree with TRBD1. Germline V lookup: CDR1 SGHTA, CDR2 FQGNSA. CDR3 length: 16 residues. J was trimmed by 2 bases and V by 4 bases; bases with no gene match: 8. CDR3 sequence (DNA): TGTGCCAGCAGCTACCGGTTAACAGGGGCTGGAAACACCATATATTTT. It encodes CASSYRLTGAGNTIYF.

Many counts were recorded for this clonotype. This chain joins TRBV19 and TRBJ2-4; 11 bases are a match to TRBD2. V trimming: 11 bases; J trimming: 5 bases; junction bases outside the gene matches: 5. CDR1 and CDR2 (germline): LNHDA, SQIVND (reference sequence). This CDR3 region has 13 residues. CDR3 residues: CASRSGGENIQYF. The CDR3 bases are TGTGCCTCCCGTAGCGGGGGGGAAAACATTCAGTACTTC.

The chain is built from TRBV20-1 and TRBJ1-1; 8 bases line up with TRBD1. The germline V gene has CDR1 DFQATT and CDR2 SNEGSKA (reference sequence). The ends lost 4 bases at V and 1 base at J; junction bases unmatched: 2. The CDR3 is 13 amino acids. CDR3 loop: CSAIGTGNTEAFF. The CDR3, as DNA: TGCAGTGCTATCGGGACAGGGAACACTGAAGCTTTCTTT.